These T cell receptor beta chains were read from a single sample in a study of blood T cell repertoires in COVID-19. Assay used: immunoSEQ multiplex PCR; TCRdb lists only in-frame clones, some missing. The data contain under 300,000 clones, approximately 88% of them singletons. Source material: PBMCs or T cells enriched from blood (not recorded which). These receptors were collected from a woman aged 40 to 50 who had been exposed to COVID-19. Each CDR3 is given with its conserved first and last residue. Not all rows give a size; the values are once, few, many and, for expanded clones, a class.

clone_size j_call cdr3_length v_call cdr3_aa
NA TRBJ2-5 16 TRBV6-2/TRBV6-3 CASSYGTRGGGETQYF
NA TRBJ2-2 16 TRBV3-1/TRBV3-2 CASSQPGTGNTGELFF
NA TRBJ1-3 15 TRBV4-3 CASSQATSSGNTIYF
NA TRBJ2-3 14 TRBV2 CVSSVSGGTDTQYF
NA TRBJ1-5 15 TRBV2 CASSSDRAGNQPQHF
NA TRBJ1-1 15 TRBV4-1 CASSLVEGTNTEAFF
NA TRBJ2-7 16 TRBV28 CASSPTSTGRRYEQYF
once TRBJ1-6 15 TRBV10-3 CAISDSGQGYSPLHF
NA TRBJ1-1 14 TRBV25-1 CASSDAGGGTEAFF
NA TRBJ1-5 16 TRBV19 CASNGGRSFSNQPQHF